The entry below describes one TCR beta chain. The antigen is undetermined. These data are taken from a study of T cells after yellow fever vaccination. General study results and limits: Detected again after the booster were most primary-vaccination clones, at 96% CD4 and 80% to 90% CD8.

This CDR3 has 13 amino acids. TCRdb fed the 5' RACE reads into MiXCR, producing one record per CDR3 protein. The table includes 400,000 or so distinct CDR3 sequences, around a tenth detected once. The chain combines TRBV21-1 with TRBJ2-7; the table gives TRBD1 as D, unverified against the DNA. TRBV21-1 is reported as a pseudogene. Material: PBMCs, obtained on the day of the first yellow fever vaccination. This TCR was recovered from a young man who received the YFV17D yellow fever vaccine. The DNA of the CDR3 is TGTGCCATCCATGTGGGGCGATACTACGAGCAGTACGTC. Amino acid sequence: CAIHVGRYYEQYV.